This TCR beta chain emerged from a study of CD8 T cells in Susac syndrome. The germline V and J ends were trimmed by 7 bases and 7 bases, with 26 bases remaining between them. The CDR3 has 17 amino acids. Random hexamers were used to reverse transcribe an amount of about 0.5 to 1 ug RNA. An immunoSEQ multiplex PCR generated amplified TCR beta CDR3 products spanning 54 Vbeta and 13 Jbeta. Each CDR3 protein gets one entry after TCRdb re-called the immunoSEQ multiplex PCR reads with MiXCR. The sample includes fewer than 300,000 distinct CDR3 sequences, around 83% of them seen just once. J is TRBJ2-1 and V is TRBV12-3 or TRBV12-4; maybe TRBD1 (5 bases). The TCR comes from a human donor with multiple sclerosis. Specimen: CD8+ T cells from PBMCs. This CDR3 is CASILPRATFPGNEQFF. The CDR3 nucleotides read TGTGCCAGCATTCTACCTCGAGCGACTTTCCCAGGGAATGAGCAGTTCTTC.